This is a list of T cell receptor beta chains from one sample in a study of blood T cell repertoires in COVID-19. Assay: immunoSEQ multiplex PCR; the TCRdb copy retains only in-frame clones and omits some. The sample has 200,000 to 300,000 clones; 70% to 90% are singletons. Sequencing was performed on peripheral blood. Receptors originate from a man aged 25 to 40 with active or convalescent COVID-19. CDR3s leave out the opening cysteine and the closing phenylalanine or tryptophan.

V: TRBV11-2; J: TRBJ1-1; CDR3: ASRRGTGEAF
V: TRBV3-1/TRBV3-2; J: TRBJ2-3; CDR3: ASSPYTNTDTQY
V: TRBV9; J: TRBJ1-6; CDR3: ASSPGTKGSPLH
V: TRBV3-1/TRBV3-2; J: TRBJ2-7; CDR3: ASSQTSGYEQY
V: TRBV7-2; J: TRBJ1-3; CDR3: ASSLYSGNTIY
V: TRBV4-3; J: TRBJ2-1; CDR3: ASSHGPLALATSYNEQF
V: TRBV7-8; J: TRBJ2-2; CDR3: ASSLRSGANTGELF
V: TRBV13; J: TRBJ1-2; CDR3: ASSESGQGAIYGYT
V: TRBV29-1; J: TRBJ1-2; CDR3: SASRGDYGYT
V: TRBV5-4; J: TRBJ2-2; CDR3: ASSLETGLLNTGELF
V: TRBV9; J: TRBJ2-3; CDR3: ASGTGSWNTDTQY
V: TRBV2; J: TRBJ2-3; CDR3: ASSSGTGGGPDTQY
V: TRBV2; J: TRBJ2-3; CDR3: ASIAQGVSTDTQY
V: TRBV12-3/TRBV12-4; J: TRBJ1-1; CDR3: ASSLRAGTEAF
V: TRBV4-1; J: TRBJ2-1; CDR3: ASSHPGVGEQF
V: TRBV6-5; J: TRBJ1-2; CDR3: ASKIGQGVFGYT
V: TRBV5-6; J: TRBJ2-3; CDR3: ASSRGAATDTQY
V: TRBV3-1/TRBV3-2; J: TRBJ1-5; CDR3: ASSHLDQPQH
V: TRBV18; J: TRBJ2-1; CDR3: ASSSRTGNNEQF
V: TRBV13; J: TRBJ1-1; CDR3: ASGRGNTEAF
V: TRBV18; J: TRBJ1-4; CDR3: ASSQPENRDRDEKLF
V: TRBV19; J: TRBJ1-2; CDR3: ASTSGTGGRGYGYT
V: TRBV7-8; J: TRBJ2-7; CDR3: ASSLGPGETYEQY
V: TRBV10-1; J: TRBJ2-3; CDR3: ASSDTGYNADTQY